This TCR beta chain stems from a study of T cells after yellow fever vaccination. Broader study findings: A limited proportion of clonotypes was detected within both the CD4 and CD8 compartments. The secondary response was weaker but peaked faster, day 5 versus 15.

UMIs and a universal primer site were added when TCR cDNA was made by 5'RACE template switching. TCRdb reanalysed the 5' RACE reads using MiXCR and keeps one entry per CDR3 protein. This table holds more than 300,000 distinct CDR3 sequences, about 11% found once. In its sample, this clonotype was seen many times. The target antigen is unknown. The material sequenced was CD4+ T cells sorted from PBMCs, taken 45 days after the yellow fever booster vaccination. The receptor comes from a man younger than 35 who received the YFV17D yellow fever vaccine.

This CDR3 reads CATSMDSAKNIQYF. Here the CDR3 DNA reads TGTGCCACCAGCATGGATTCAGCCAAAAACATTCAGTACTTC. The chain employs TRBV6-2 or TRBV6-3 and TRBJ2-4; no firm D call. In germline, CDR1 is MNHEY, CDR2 SVGEGT. Trimming pared 10 bases from V and 0 bases from J, leaving 13 bases between. CDR3 length: 14 residues.